The clone carrying this TCR beta chain has ten or more counts. Its antigen is not known. This sample is drawn from a study of T-cell reconstitution after alpha-beta-depleted transplantation in children. Study-level results: Where some patients showed high TCRbeta diversity at day 60, it came from recipient T cells and thymic progenitors that had survived. Hyperexpanded clones declined; after one year, newly produced T cells mostly supplied diversity.

V lost 2 bases to trimming and J lost 2 bases; unmatched junction nucleotides: 2. Germline loops: CDR1 DFQATT, CDR2 SNEGSKA (reference sequence). This CDR3 has 14 residues. Preparation of the TCRbeta library used unique molecular identifiers. TCRdb redid the calling of the PCR reads with MiXCR, one entry per CDR3 protein. Among roughly 300,000 distinct CDR3 sequences listed, around a tenth were seen once. The clonotype was recovered from a male patient between 2 and 10 years old who had a stem cell transplant for chronic granulomatous disease, so the T cells may come from the graft donor. The chain combines TRBV20-1 with TRBJ2-2, with 7 bases aligning to TRBD1. The source was peripheral blood, collected 180 days after TCRalphabeta/CD19-depleted stem cell transplant. Written as DNA, the CDR3 is TGCAGTGCTAGAAGACAGGGAAACACCGGGGAGCTGTTTTTT. Amino acids: CSARRQGNTGELFF.